This entry describes one T cell receptor beta chain. This sample is part of a study of T cells in Graves' hyperthyroidism and ophthalmopathy. RNA transcripts gave rise to amplified TCR beta CDR3 regions. The TCR CDR3 was amplified in a first-round RT-PCR using the HTBI primer set. TCRdb ran MiXCR on the multiplex PCR reads and lists one entry per CDR3 protein. In the table there are 500,000 to 750,000 distinct CDR3 sequences, approximately 44% of which are singletons. Sequencing was performed on peripheral blood or thyroid tissue (not recorded which). This sequence was found in a woman in her late teens or twenties with Graves' hyperthyroidism.

CDR3 bases: TGCAGCGTGGGGTCAGGGGCTTGGGGCAATCAGCCCCAGCATTTT. Translating gives CSVGSGAWGNQPQHF. The chain links TRBV29-1 to TRBJ1-5, with D perhaps matching TRBD1 (6 bases). The CDR3 totals 15 residues. Germline lookup yields CDR1 SQVTM and CDR2 ANQGSEA. With 6 bases removed from V and 2 bases from J, the gap between germline ends came to 17 bases.